Sequencing of this T cell receptor (beta chain) was carried out in a study of blood T cells in healthy people across ages. Study conclusions and caveats: Strong correlation existed between TCR beta diversity and naive T cell percentage.

Comments on this clonotype: Its specificity is unknown.

Samples each had at least 5.5 micrograms of total RNA extracted. For the second PCR, which ran for roughly 6 to 12 cycles, a sample-barcoded 5' primer and a J-beta primer mix were used. Through a template-switch adaptor with 12 random nucleotides, each cDNA molecule received a tag. Every individual sample yielded 2.5 million or more paired-end reads (each containing CDR3). From the 5' RACE reads, TCRdb called clonotypes with MiXCR, one entry per CDR3 protein. The table lists fewer than 800,000 distinct CDR3 sequences, 49% of them singletons, with 25% to 35% in the top ten. The germline V gene has CDR1 SGHTA and CDR2 FQGNSA. This CDR3 has 15 amino acids. Trimming took 1 base from V and 4 from J; bases not matched to a gene: 5.

The clonotype was recovered from a woman in her fifties or sixties in good health. The sample comprised blood. This chain links TRBV7-2 with TRBJ2-3; 7 positions match TRBD2. The CDR3 spells CASSLEVLAADTQYF. DNA of the CDR3: TGTGCCAGCAGCTTAGAAGTCCTAGCGGCAGATACGCAGTATTTT.